The 22 T cell receptor beta chains in this list originate from one sample, sequenced in a study of blood T cells in healthy people across ages. The authors ran a second PCR of about 7 to 11 cycles using a sample-barcoded 5' primer and a J-beta primer mix. MiXCR was run by TCRdb on the 5' RACE reads, yielding one entry per CDR3 protein. The table has some 640,000 distinct CDR3 sequences, roughly 30% seen once. Sequencing used blood. Source of these receptors: a woman of 80 years or more in good health.

This clonotype was observed many times. A much larger clone lies a single base off, so this may be a read error. The chain links TRBV24-1 to TRBJ2-5; no clear D. V was shortened by 2 bases and J by 11 bases, with 11 bases between the two germline ends. The V gene's germline CDR1 is KGHDR and CDR2 SFDVKD. The CDR3 contains 12 residues. The CDR3 nucleotides are TGTGCCACCAGTGATTCTAACAGAAAGCAGTACTTC. Its translation is CATSDSNRKQYF.

The rearrangement joins TRBV5-1 to TRBJ2-5, with 8 bases identical to TRBD1. Germline values: CDR1 SGHRS, CDR2 YFSETQ. CDR3 length: 14 residues. Trimming took 4 bases from V and 3 from J; bases not matched to a gene: 5. The CDR3 sequence is CASSPKDREETQYF. The DNA for the CDR3 is TGCGCCAGCAGCCCAAAGGACAGGGAAGAGACCCAGTACTTC.

In regard to this clonotype: A much larger clone lies one base from this, so it may be a read error. The chain employs TRBV25-1 and TRBJ2-3; D unclear. This CDR3 is 13 amino acids long. Germline CDR1 MGHDK, CDR2 SYGVNS. CDR3 sequence reads: CAGSGLSADTQYF. DNA of the CDR3: TGTGCCGGCAGTGGCCTATCGGCAGATACGCAGTATTTT.

There are many counts of this clonotype. V is TRBV20-1 and J is TRBJ2-7, with D perhaps matching TRBD2 (5 bases). The CDR3 is 12 residues long. From germline, CDR1 is DFQATT and CDR2 SNEGSKA (reference sequence). Trimming stripped 4 bases from V and 5 bases from J, with 12 bases between. The CDR3 DNA follows: TGCAGTGCTACCCTAGTGGGAGACGAGCAGTACTTC. It translates to CSATLVGDEQYF.

This clonotype was observed many times. The V gene is TRBV28, the J gene TRBJ2-5, with D possibly matching TRBD1 (6 bases). There are 13 residues in the CDR3. Germline V gives CDR1 MDHEN, CDR2 SYDVKM. The germline V and J ends were trimmed by 8 bases and 1 base, with 11 bases remaining between them. The CDR3 nucleotides read TGTGCCAGCGTCAGGGGCGGCCAAGAGACCCAGTACTTC. Protein product: CASVRGGQETQYF.

Many counts were recorded for this clonotype. The chain is built from TRBV7-3 and TRBJ1-2, with D possibly TRBD1 on 6 matching bases. V shed 6 bases and J shed 4 bases, with 12 bases lying between them. The CDR3 has 13 residues. Germline CDR1 SGHTA, CDR2 FQGTGA. This CDR3 reads CASSSGGTYGYTF. The CDR3, as DNA: TGTGCCAGCAGTTCGGGGGGCACCTATGGCTACACCTTC.

This clonotype appeared many times. The V and J genes are TRBV5-1 and TRBJ2-1; TRBD2 aligns across 10 bases. The CDR3 runs to 15 residues. The trim removed 7 bases at V and 6 bases at J, leaving 10 bases unmatched. Germline values: CDR1 SGHRS, CDR2 YFSETQ. This CDR3 reads CASGAGLASVNEQFF. CDR3 sequence (DNA): TGCGCCAGCGGAGCGGGACTAGCGTCGGTCAATGAGCAGTTCTTC.

Concerning this clonotype itself: It may be a read error: a sequence one base away is much more abundant. The chain carries TRBV27 and TRBJ1-6, with TRBD1 matching 10 bases. This CDR3 comprises 15 residues. Germline CDR1 is MNHEY and CDR2 is SMNVEV (reference sequence). The CDR3 DNA follows: TGTGCCAGCAGTTTGCGACAGGGGGCGTATTCACCCCGCCACTTT. It is translated as CASSLRQGAYSPRHF.

In its sample, this clonotype was seen many times. The V and J genes are TRBV20-1 and TRBJ2-4, with D possibly being TRBD2 (5 bases). The V gene's germline CDR1 is DFQATT and CDR2 SNEGSKA (reference sequence). The CDR3 totals 15 residues. V was pared by 6 bases and J by 0 bases, with 15 bases between. CDR3 in DNA: TGCAGTGCAAAGGACTTGCCTATAGCCAAAAACATTCAGTACTTC. The encoded protein is CSAKDLPIAKNIQYF.

The genes are TRBV7-2 and TRBJ2-5; 11 positions agree with TRBD2. Germline V gene data show CDR1 as SGHTA and CDR2 as FQGNSA. J was trimmed by 3 bases and V by 5 bases; bases with no gene match: 2. The CDR3 is 14 residues long. CDR3 sequence reads: CASSISGGEETQYF. In DNA form, the CDR3 reads TGTGCCAGCAGCATTAGCGGGGGGGAAGAGACCCAGTACTTC.

This clonotype has ten or more counts. The J gene is TRBJ2-1, the V gene TRBV9; 7 bases line up with TRBD2. This CDR3 contains 16 residues. Trimming removed 4 bases from V and 0 bases from J; junction bases left unmatched: 7. Germline CDR1 is SGDLS and CDR2 is YYNGEE. CDR3 loop: CASSISAGSSYNEQFF. CDR3 sequence (DNA): TGTGCCAGCAGCATCTCAGCGGGAAGCTCCTACAATGAGCAGTTCTTC. Full variable domain (remainder filled in from reference TRBV9 and TRBJ2-1): DSGVTQTPKHLITATGQRVTLRCSPRSGDLSVYWYQQSLDQGLQFLIQYYNGEERAKGNILERFSAQQFPDLHSELNLSSLELGDSALYFCASSISAGSSYNEQFFGPGTRLTVL.

In regard to this clonotype: Just one base apart from a much larger clone, this may be a read error. The gene calls are TRBV20-1 and TRBJ1-5; possible D gene TRBD1, 6 bases. Trimming took 3 bases from V and 6 from J, leaving 12 bases between them. The CDR3 extends over 13 amino acids. The germline V gene encodes CDR1 DFQATT and CDR2 SNEGSKA (reference sequence). The CDR3 is CSASEGGSQPQHF. DNA for the CDR3: TGCAGTGCTAGTGAGGGGGGAAGTCAGCCCCAGCATTTT.

This clonotype was seen ten or more times. The J gene is TRBJ2-7, the V gene TRBV6-6; D might be TRBD1 (7 bases). CDR1 and CDR2 from the germline V gene are MNHNY and SVGAGI (reference sequence). V shed 2 bases and J shed 2 bases, with 16 bases lying between them. The CDR3 is 16 residues long. This CDR3 is CASSYLRQGGPYEQYF. The CDR3 DNA reads TGTGCCAGCAGTTACCTACGACAGGGAGGTCCCTACGAGCAGTACTTC.

The chain is built from TRBV3-1 and TRBJ1-5; D is perhaps TRBD1 (6 bases). The CDR3 is 15 amino acids. Trimming shortened V by 1 base and J by 4 bases, and 11 bases separated the two germline ends. In germline, CDR1 is LGHDT, CDR2 YNNKEL (reference sequence). The CDR3 bases are TGTGCCAGCAGCCAAGCCGGGACAATAAATCAGCCCCAGCATTTT. It specifies CASSQAGTINQPQHF.

This chain joins TRBV20-1 and TRBJ2-3, with 8 bases lining up with TRBD2. J lost 6 bases, V lost 0 bases, and 8 bases had no gene match. In germline, CDR1 is DFQATT, CDR2 SNEGSKA (reference sequence). The CDR3 is made up of 15 amino acids. CDR3 in DNA: TGCAGTGCTAGAGATCGGGGTAGCGGGAAGGATACGCAGTATTTT. Translating gives CSARDRGSGKDTQYF.

This clonotype was recorded at least ten times. The rearrangement joins TRBV20-1 to TRBJ2-1; TRBD2 matches at 11 bases. Trimming took 6 bases from V and 5 from J; bases not matched to a gene: 18. The CDR3 length is 18 residues. Germline values: CDR1 DFQATT, CDR2 SNEGSKA (reference sequence). The CDR3 loop reads CSAMGALAGGQINNEQFF. DNA for the CDR3: TGCAGTGCCATGGGAGCCCTAGCGGGGGGCCAAATCAACAATGAGCAGTTCTTC.

This clonotype showed up many times. This clone may be a read error of a much larger clone one base away. The rearrangement uses TRBV20-1 and TRBJ2-5; D is perhaps TRBD1 (5 bases). With 2 bases removed from V and 1 base from J, the gap between germline ends came to 11 bases. Germline CDR1 and CDR2: DFQATT and SNEGSKA (reference sequence). The CDR3 has 14 residues. The CDR3 bases are TGCAGTGCTAGATGGCAGGGAATCCAAGAGACCCAGTACTTC. This sequence encodes CSARWQGIQETQYF.

This clonotype showed up many times. The J gene is TRBJ2-3, the V gene TRBV28, with 10 bases lining up with TRBD2. The junction had 8 bases not matched to a gene; V was cut back by 3 bases and J by 2 bases. CDR3 length equals 17 residues. Germline-derived CDR1 and CDR2 are MDHEN and SYDVKM. DNA for the CDR3: TGTGCCAGCAGTTTGTTCCTAGCGGGAGACCTCACAGATACGCAGTATTTT. This encodes CASSLFLAGDLTDTQYF.

The chain combines TRBV5-1 with TRBJ1-1, with a weak D call TRBD1 (5 bases). The V gene lost 0 bases and the J gene lost 4 bases, with 13 bases spanning the gap. Germline V CDR1 and CDR2: SGHRS, YFSETQ. The CDR3 extends over 15 amino acids. For the CDR3, the DNA is TGCGCCAGCAGCTTGGTGAATAGGGGATCCACTGAAGCTTTCTTT. This translates into CASSLVNRGSTEAFF.

This clonotype was observed once. The rearrangement joins TRBV20-1 to TRBJ1-2; D gene ambiguous. The V end lost 3 bases, the J end lost 4 bases, and 6 bases lay between the germline ends. The germline CDR1 and CDR2 sequences are DFQATT and SNEGSKA (reference sequence). This CDR3 is built from 11 residues. DNA of the CDR3: TGCAGTGCTAGTCTTACCTATGGCTACACCTTC. As protein: CSASLTYGYTF.

The chain joins TRBV11-1 to TRBJ1-4; 10 nucleotides line up with TRBD1. The trim removed 5 bases at V and 3 bases at J, leaving 21 bases unmatched. CDR3 length: 21 residues. The germline CDR1 and CDR2 sequences are SGHAT and FQDESV (reference sequence). The CDR3 nucleotides read TGTGCCAGCAGCCATTTCCTAAGCTTTGTCCCGGGACAGGGGTCTAATGAAAAACTGTTTTTT. Amino acid sequence: CASSHFLSFVPGQGSNEKLFF.

This clonotype was recorded a few times. The chain couples TRBV11-2 to TRBJ2-1; tentatively, D is TRBD2 (6 bases). The CDR3 runs to 14 residues. Trimming cost V 2 bases and J 5 bases, with 10 bases left between them. The germline CDR1 and CDR2 sequences are SGHAT and FQNNGV. CDR3 sequence: CASSLWRGHNEQFF. CDR3 coding DNA: TGTGCCAGCAGCTTATGGAGGGGACACAATGAGCAGTTCTTC.